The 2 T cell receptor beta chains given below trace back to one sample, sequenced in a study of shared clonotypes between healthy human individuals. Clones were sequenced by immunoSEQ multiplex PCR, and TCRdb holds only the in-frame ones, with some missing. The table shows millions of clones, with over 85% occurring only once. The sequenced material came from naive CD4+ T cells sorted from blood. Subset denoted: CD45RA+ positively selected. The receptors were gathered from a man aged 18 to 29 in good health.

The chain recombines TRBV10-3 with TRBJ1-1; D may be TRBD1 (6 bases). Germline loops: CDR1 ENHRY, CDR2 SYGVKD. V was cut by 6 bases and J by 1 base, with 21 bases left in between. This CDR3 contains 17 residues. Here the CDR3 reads CAISESRTGTKNTEAFF. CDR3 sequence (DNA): TGTGCCATCAGCGAAAGCCGAACCGGGACAAAGAACACTGAAGCTTTCTTT.

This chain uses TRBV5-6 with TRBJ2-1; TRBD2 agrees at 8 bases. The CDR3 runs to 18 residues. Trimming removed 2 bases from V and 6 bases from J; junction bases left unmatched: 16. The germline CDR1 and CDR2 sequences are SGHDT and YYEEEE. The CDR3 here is CASSLIGLAGDSRNEQFF. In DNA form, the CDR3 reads TGTGCCAGCAGCTTAATCGGGCTAGCGGGCGACAGCCGCAATGAGCAGTTCTTC.